What follows are 28 T cell receptor beta chains derived from one specimen sequenced in a study of blood T cell repertoires in COVID-19 (dated by TCRdb to about 2020). The method behind the library was the immunoSEQ multiplex PCR assay. The table was pulled from immuneACCESS by TCRdb, which kept in-frame rearrangements only. Such tables lose some clones; where checked, under half of the loss comes from unresolved V genes, and the rest has no known cause. In all, the sample holds about 99,000 clones, and over 85% of those were seen once. The ten largest make up roughly 18% of the sample. Sequenced material: peripheral blood. These receptor sequences come from a woman older than 75 in a cohort sampled during active COVID-19.

This chain links TRBV28 with TRBJ1-2; TRBD1 matches at 10 bases. This CDR3 is 14 amino acids long. In germline, CDR1 is MDHEN, CDR2 SYDVKM. Trimming at V came to 5 bases and at J to 6 bases, leaving 6 bases not matched to a gene. CDR3 nucleotides: TGTGCCAGCAGTCGCCTCGGGACAGGGGATGGCTACACCTTC. Translating it yields CASSRLGTGDGYTF.

The chain combines TRBV7-9 with TRBJ2-5, with D possibly TRBD2 on 6 matching bases. V lost 4 bases and J 3 bases, leaving 9 bases between the germline ends. The CDR3 sequence is 13 residues long. Germline lookup yields CDR1 SEHNR and CDR2 FQNEAQ (reference sequence). As DNA, the CDR3 is TGTGCCAGCAGCTATCGACTAGAAGAGACCCAGTACTTC. Amino acid sequence: CASSYRLEETQYF.

The chain joins TRBV3-1 (or the pseudogene TRBV3-2) to TRBJ1-1; no clear D gene. V lost 1 base, J lost 0 bases, and 9 bases lay in between. Looked up from germline, CDR1 is LGHDT and CDR2 is YNNKEL (reference sequence). The CDR3 has 15 amino acids. CDR3 amino acids: CASSQGVGMNTEAFF. The CDR3 DNA follows: TGTGCCAGCAGCCAAGGGGTGGGCATGAACACTGAAGCTTTCTTT.

V gene TRBV6-2 or TRBV6-3 combines with J gene TRBJ1-2; D gene uncertain. The CDR3 length is 13 residues. Trimming pared 3 bases from V and 1 base from J, leaving 6 bases between. The V gene's germline CDR1 is MNHEY and CDR2 SVGEGT. This chain's CDR3 is CASSYSVNYGYTF. The CDR3 DNA reads as TGTGCCAGCAGTTATTCCGTTAACTATGGCTACACCTTC.

This chain links TRBV3-1 (or the pseudogene TRBV3-2) with TRBJ2-7, with 11 nucleotides matching TRBD2. CDR3 length: 15 amino acids. The J segment lost 6 bases and the V segment lost 2 bases, leaving 6 bases of the junction unmatched. Germline CDR1 is LGHDT and CDR2 is YNNKEL (reference sequence). The CDR3 region is CASSQLAGGQSEQYF. DNA for the CDR3: TGTGCCAGCAGCCAACTAGCGGGAGGTCAGTCCGAGCAGTACTTC.

CDR3 coding DNA: TGCGCCAGCAGCTCTTTCTCTGCAACTAATGAAAAACTGTTTTTT. This translates into CASSSFSATNEKLFF. The gene calls are TRBV5-1 and TRBJ1-4; D remains unclear. Germline V gives CDR1 SGHRS, CDR2 YFSETQ. The V end lost 3 bases, the J end lost 0 bases, and 9 bases lay between the germline ends. CDR3 length equals 15 residues.

This rearrangement joins TRBV10-1 to TRBJ2-2; D unclear. The CDR3 length is 14 residues. Trimming took off 2 bases at V and 6 bases at J, with 10 bases between the two ends. Germline loops: CDR1 WNHNN, CDR2 SYGVQD (reference sequence). The CDR3: CASSERGVAGELFF. The DNA for the CDR3 is TGCGCCAGCAGTGAGAGAGGCGTAGCCGGGGAGCTGTTTTTT.

The CDR3 bases are TGTGCCAGCAGGGGGGGACAGGGGACCTACGAGCAGTACTTC. Amino acids: CASRGGQGTYEQYF. J is TRBJ2-7 and V is TRBV28; TRBD1 agrees at 10 bases. V lost 6 bases and J lost 2; bases outside the gene matches: 4. The CDR3 has 14 amino acids. Germline CDR1 and CDR2: MDHEN and SYDVKM.

V usage is TRBV27 and J usage is TRBJ2-1, with TRBD2 matching over 9 bases. V lost 5 bases to trimming and J lost 3 bases; unmatched junction nucleotides: 2. The CDR3 sequence is 14 residues long. Germline V gene lookup returns CDR1 MNHEY and CDR2 SMNVEV (reference sequence). CDR3 protein: CASSRAGGYNEQFF. CDR3 nucleotides: TGTGCCAGCAGTAGAGCGGGGGGCTACAATGAGCAGTTCTTC.

V gene TRBV25-1 combines with J gene TRBJ1-3, with D possibly TRBD1 on 5 matching bases. CDR1 and CDR2 (germline): MGHDK, SYGVNS. The CDR3 loop spans 14 amino acids. V was pared by 6 bases and J by 4 bases, with 13 bases between. The CDR3 region is CASSGGVAGNTIYF. The CDR3 region has the DNA TGTGCCAGCAGCGGGGGGGTGGCCGGAAACACCATATATTTT.

V usage is TRBV18 and J usage is TRBJ2-7; a possible D gene is TRBD1 (6 bases). The germline CDR1 and CDR2 sequences are KGHSH and LQKENI. The CDR3 has 14 amino acids. V was pared by 3 bases and J by 0 bases, with 9 bases between. CDR3 protein: CASSPDSSSYEQYF. In DNA form, the CDR3 reads TGTGCCAGCTCACCGGACAGTAGCTCCTACGAGCAGTACTTC. Full variable domain (missing parts from reference TRBV18 and TRBJ2-7): NAGVMQNPRHLVRRRGQEARLRCSPMKGHSHVYWYRQLPEEGLKFMVYLQKENIIDESGMPKERFSAEFPKEGPSILRIQQVVRGDSAAYFCASSPDSSSYEQYFGPGTRLTVT.

The V call is TRBV18, the J call TRBJ1-6; D call uncertain. The V end lost 2 bases, the J end lost 7 bases, and 12 bases lay between the germline ends. This CDR3 region has 15 residues. From germline, CDR1 is KGHSH and CDR2 LQKENI. CDR3 loop: CASSPSSTSNSPLHF. The CDR3 DNA is TGTGCCAGCTCACCATCATCGACATCCAATTCACCCCTCCACTTT.

This clone came up once. The V and J genes are TRBV19 and TRBJ2-3; TRBD2 might be the D (5 bases). The V gene lost 7 bases and the J gene lost 0 bases, with 11 bases spanning the gap. Germline CDR1 LNHDA, CDR2 SQIVND (reference sequence). This CDR3 has 14 residues. The CDR3 protein is CASTTTTSTDTQYF. For the CDR3, the DNA is TGTGCCAGTACCACGACTACTAGCACAGATACGCAGTATTTT.

The chain recombines TRBV20-1 with TRBJ2-3; a possible D gene is TRBD1 (6 bases). With 3 bases removed from V and 2 bases from J, the gap between germline ends came to 18 bases. This CDR3 contains 16 residues. The germline V gene encodes CDR1 DFQATT and CDR2 SNEGSKA (reference sequence). As DNA, the CDR3 is TGCAGTGCTAGTCCAGCTGACAGGTCTTCCACAGATACGCAGTATTTT. This gives the protein CSASPADRSSTDTQYF.

The chain has TRBV10-3 and TRBJ1-5, with 7 bases that match TRBD1. CDR1 ENHRY and CDR2 SYGVKD come from the germline V gene. The J segment lost 4 bases and the V segment lost 4 bases, leaving 7 bases of the junction unmatched. The CDR3 length is 15 residues. DNA of the CDR3: TGTGCCATCAGTGGAGGGACAGCAAAGAATCAGCCCCAGCATTTT. Translated: CAISGGTAKNQPQHF.

V gene TRBV5-6 combines with J gene TRBJ2-7, with a possible D match to TRBD2 (5 bases). Looked up from germline, CDR1 is SGHDT and CDR2 is YYEEEE. CDR3 length: 12 amino acids. V was shortened by 4 bases and J by 6 bases, with 11 bases between the two germline ends. In nucleotides, the CDR3 is TGTGCCAGCAGCCCCTGGGAGAGCGAGCAGTACTTC. This gives the protein CASSPWESEQYF.

The gene calls are TRBV2 and TRBJ2-2, with 11 bases that match TRBD1. Germline trimming cut 2 bases from V and 6 bases from J; bases unmatched to any gene: 2. The CDR3 spans 15 residues. In germline, CDR1 is SNHLY, CDR2 FYNNEI. In DNA form, the CDR3 reads TGTGCCAGCAGTGAACAGGGACAGGGGGCCGGGGAGCTGTTTTTT. It yields the protein CASSEQGQGAGELFF.

This chain uses TRBV18 with TRBJ2-1; possible D gene TRBD2, 6 bases. The CDR3 has 15 residues. CDR1 is KGHSH, CDR2 LQKENI, per germline. The V end was cut by 3 bases, the J end by 8 bases, with 17 bases between. The CDR3 reads CASSPSGRRGDEQFF. Here the CDR3 DNA reads TGTGCCAGCTCACCTTCCGGACGGAGGGGCGATGAGCAGTTCTTC.

This clone was recorded once. The rearrangement joins TRBV15 to TRBJ2-1; D may be TRBD2 (5 bases). CDR1 and CDR2 (germline): LNHNV, YYDKDF (reference sequence). Trimming stripped 8 bases from V and 6 bases from J, with 17 bases between. The CDR3 contains 14 residues. This chain's CDR3 is CATSAGDRGNEQFF. The CDR3 bases are TGTGCCACCTCTGCCGGGGATCGTGGCAATGAGCAGTTCTTC.

The J gene is TRBJ2-2, the V gene TRBV5-1, with TRBD1 matching 8 bases. Germline V CDR1 and CDR2: SGHRS, YFSETQ. The CDR3 is 17 amino acids. V lost 6 bases and J lost 4; bases outside the gene matches: 14. The CDR3 loop is CASKLTLPGGPTGELFF. The CDR3 region has the DNA TGCGCCAGCAAGTTGACTCTTCCAGGGGGCCCCACCGGGGAGCTGTTTTTT.

The V and J genes are TRBV30 and TRBJ1-2, with a possible D match to TRBD1 (6 bases). V was pared by 3 bases and J by 8 bases, with 22 bases between. Germline V lookup: CDR1 GTSNPN, CDR2 SVGIG (reference sequence). This CDR3 comprises 15 residues. The CDR3 bases are TGTGCCTGGAGCCTTGTACAGGGTCCGATGCGGGGCTACACCTTC. Residues: CAWSLVQGPMRGYTF.

This rearrangement joins TRBV3-1 (or the pseudogene TRBV3-2) to TRBJ1-2; D call uncertain. CDR3 length: 15 residues. Trimming left V 1 base short and J 5 bases short, with 14 bases between. Germline V gives CDR1 LGHDT, CDR2 YNNKEL (reference sequence). DNA for the CDR3: TGTGCCAGCAGCCAAGCTGAATGGAGTGGGTATGGCTACACCTTC. As protein: CASSQAEWSGYGYTF.

The CDR3 protein is CASSPQGLKLFF. The CDR3 DNA reads TGTGCCAGCAGTCCTCAGGGGTTAAAACTGTTTTTT. The chain uses TRBV6-5 and TRBJ1-4; a weak D match, TRBD1 (6 bases). The CDR3 has 12 residues. Germline CDR1 and CDR2: MNHEY and SVGAGI. V lost 5 bases and J 10 bases, leaving 11 bases between the germline ends.

This CDR3 is CASSGQGADYGYTF. Here the CDR3 DNA reads TGTGCCAGCAGTGGACAGGGGGCCGACTATGGCTACACCTTC. V usage is TRBV2 and J usage is TRBJ1-2, with 10 bases that match TRBD1. The CDR3 has 14 residues. Trimming took 4 bases from V and 3 from J; bases not matched to a gene: 2. CDR1 is SNHLY and CDR2 is FYNNEI in the germline V gene.

The chain recombines TRBV6-1 with TRBJ1-1; no definite D call. Trimming took off 1 base at V and 11 bases at J, with 14 bases between the two ends. CDR1 and CDR2 (germline): MNHNS, SASEGT. The length of the CDR3 is 13 residues. CDR3 coding DNA: TGTGCCAGCAGTGAAGGGGCAGCCCGCGGGGCTTTCTTT. It codes for CASSEGAARGAFF.

This clone appeared a single time. The chain combines TRBV6-5 with TRBJ1-3; no definite D call. CDR3 length equals 14 residues. Trimming pared 8 bases from V and 0 bases from J, leaving 11 bases between. Germline V gene data show CDR1 as MNHEY and CDR2 as SVGAGI. In DNA form, the CDR3 reads TGTGCCAGCGGAGGTCGGAACTCTGGAAACACCATATATTTT. Protein product: CASGGRNSGNTIYF.

This clone was observed a single time. A junction boundary mismatches the germline segment, possibly from a read error. The V gene is TRBV5-5, the J gene TRBJ2-7, with D possibly matching TRBD1 (5 bases). Germline assignment: CDR1 SGHKS and CDR2 YYEKEE (reference sequence). The CDR3 is 13 amino acids. The CDR3 loop reads CASSFTGSHEQYF. The CDR3 DNA sequence: TGTGCCAGCAGCTTTACAGGCTCCCACGAGCAGTACTTC.

A word on this clone: This same CDR3 is encoded by further DNA sequences in the sample. This chain links TRBV5-1 with TRBJ1-1, with D uncertain. The CDR3 contains 14 residues. The germline CDR1 and CDR2 sequences are SGHRS and YFSETQ. With 0 bases removed from V and 1 base from J, the gap between germline ends came to 7 bases. The CDR3 reads CASSLGRANTEAFF. CDR3 sequence (DNA): TGCGCCAGCAGCTTGGGAAGAGCGAACACTGAAGCTTTCTTT.